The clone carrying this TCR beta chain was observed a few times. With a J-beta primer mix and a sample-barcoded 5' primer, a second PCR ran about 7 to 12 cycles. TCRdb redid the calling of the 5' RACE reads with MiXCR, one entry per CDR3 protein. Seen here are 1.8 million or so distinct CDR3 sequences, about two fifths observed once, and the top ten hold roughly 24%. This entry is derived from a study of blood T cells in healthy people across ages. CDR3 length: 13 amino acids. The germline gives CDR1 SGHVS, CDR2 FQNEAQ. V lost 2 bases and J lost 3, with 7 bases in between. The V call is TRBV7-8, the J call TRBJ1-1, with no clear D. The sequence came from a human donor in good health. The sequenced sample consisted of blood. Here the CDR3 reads CASSLMKDTEAFF. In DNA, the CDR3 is TGTGCCAGCAGCTTAATGAAGGACACTGAAGCTTTCTTT.